The text below deals with one T cell receptor beta chain. The antigen remains unidentified. Sequenced by immunoSEQ multiplex PCR; TCRdb stores in-frame clones only, minus some. This sample yields some 91,000 clones, of which around 90% are seen a single time; 9.5% to 15% belongs to the top ten. V was clipped by 0 bases and J by 4 bases, with 1 base between them. There are 12 residues in the CDR3. The germline CDR1 and CDR2 sequences are KGHSH and LQKENI. The sample comes from a study of T cell responses to AZD1222 COVID-19 vaccine. The study's findings and limits: Donor demographics were predominantly white British with a female majority; clonal diversity may be underestimated.

V is TRBV18 and J is TRBJ1-5; D is undetermined. The specimen was peripheral blood, collected on day 0 of AZD1222 vaccination. This clonotype was obtained from an adult in good health. The CDR3 sequence is CASSPPNQPQHF. As DNA, the CDR3 is TGTGCCAGCTCACCACCTAATCAGCCCCAGCATTTT.